One T cell receptor beta chain is described in this entry. Followed over time, Seattle patients had been enrolled while infection was active. The sample comes from a study of blood T cell repertoires in COVID-19. Original data processing: Amplifying reference gene primers gave estimates of nucleated cell counts. Using immunoSEQ multiplex PCR, the repertoire was profiled, and TCRdb retains in-frame clones only, with some absent. V and J calls and clone size are those listed in that table; D and trimming were worked out from the DNA. In the table there are roughly 290,000 clones, around 85% of which are singletons. The germline CDR1 and CDR2 sequences are MNHNY and SVGAGI (reference sequence). V trimming: 4 bases; J trimming: 4 bases; junction bases outside the gene matches: 6. This CDR3 contains 16 residues.

The TCR originated in a human donor with COVID-19, enrolled during active disease. The donor label of this sample is uncertain. The J gene is TRBJ2-2, the V gene TRBV6-6, with 10 bases identical to TRBD2. Sequencing was carried out using peripheral blood. CDR3 nucleotides: TGTGCCAGCAGTTCCTCCGGGACTAGCGTCACCGGGGAGCTGTTTTTT. Its protein is CASSSSGTSVTGELFF.